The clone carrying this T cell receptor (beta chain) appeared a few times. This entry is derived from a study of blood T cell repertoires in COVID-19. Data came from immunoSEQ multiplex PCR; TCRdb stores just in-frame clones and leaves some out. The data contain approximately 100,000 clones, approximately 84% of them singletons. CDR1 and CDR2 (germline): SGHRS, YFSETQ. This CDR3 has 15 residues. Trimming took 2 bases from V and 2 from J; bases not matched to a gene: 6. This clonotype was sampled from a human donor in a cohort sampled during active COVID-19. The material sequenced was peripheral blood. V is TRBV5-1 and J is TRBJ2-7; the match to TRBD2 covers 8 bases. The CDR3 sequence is CASSFVAGGTYEQYF. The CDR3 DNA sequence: TGCGCCAGCAGCTTCGTGGCGGGGGGAACCTACGAGCAGTACTTC. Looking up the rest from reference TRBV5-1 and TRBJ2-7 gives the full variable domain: KAGVTQTPRYLIKTRGQQVTLSCSPISGHRSVSWYQQTPGQGLQFLFEYFSETQRNKGNFPGRFSGRQFSNSRSEMNVSTLELGDSALYLCASSFVAGGTYEQYFGPGTRLTVT.